These T cell receptor beta chains were read from a single sample in a study of shared clonotypes between healthy human individuals. Profiling relied on immunoSEQ multiplex PCR, and the TCRdb table lists in-frame clones only, not all of them. The sample lists 2 million to 2.5 million clones; around 95% were seen once. The sequenced sample was naive CD4+ T cells sorted from blood. These receptors were collected from a man aged 18 to 35 in good health. CDR3s include the opening cysteine and the closing phenylalanine or tryptophan. The order of the fields is CDR3 length, clone size, D gene, J gene, V gene, CDR3 protein, CDR3 DNA. A D gene is named only where the DNA matches it firmly. Where a row states a size, it is once, few, many or the class of an expanded clone; other rows omit it.

cdr3_length: 15; clone_size: once; d_call: TRBD1; j_call: TRBJ1-5; v_call: TRBV6-6; cdr3_aa: CASRHDRGESQPQHF; cdr3_nt: TGTGCCAGCAGACACGACAGGGGAGAGAGTCAGCCCCAGCATTTT
cdr3_length: 15; clone_size: once; d_call: .; j_call: TRBJ1-3; v_call: TRBV11-2; cdr3_aa: CASSLGGGRGNTIYF; cdr3_nt: TGTGCCAGCAGCTTAGGCGGGGGAAGAGGAAACACCATATATTTT
cdr3_length: 12; clone_size: .; d_call: .; j_call: TRBJ1-2; v_call: TRBV5-1; cdr3_aa: CASREGNYGYTF; cdr3_nt: TGCGCCAGCAGGGAGGGGAACTATGGCTACACCTTC
cdr3_length: 11; clone_size: few; d_call: .; j_call: TRBJ2-7; v_call: TRBV6-6; cdr3_aa: CASSYSSEQYF; cdr3_nt: TGTGCCAGCAGTTACTCGTCCGAGCAGTACTTC
cdr3_length: 14; clone_size: .; d_call: TRBD2; j_call: TRBJ2-7; v_call: TRBV6-6; cdr3_aa: CASSYFSSGNEQYF; cdr3_nt: TGTGCCAGCAGTTATTTCTCTAGCGGGAACGAGCAGTACTTC
cdr3_length: 13; clone_size: .; d_call: .; j_call: TRBJ2-3; v_call: TRBV5-4; cdr3_aa: CASSPDSPATQYF; cdr3_nt: TGTGCCAGCAGCCCTGACTCCCCCGCGACGCAGTATTTT
cdr3_length: 16; clone_size: once; d_call: .; j_call: TRBJ1-3; v_call: TRBV2; cdr3_aa: CASRRTVANSGNTIYF; cdr3_nt: TGTGCCAGCAGAAGGACAGTCGCCAACTCTGGAAACACCATATATTTT
cdr3_length: 16; clone_size: once; d_call: TRBD2; j_call: TRBJ2-7; v_call: TRBV7-9; cdr3_aa: CASSLDGTSGAYEQYF; cdr3_nt: TGTGCCAGCAGCTTAGACGGGACTAGCGGAGCCTACGAGCAGTACTTC
cdr3_length: 15; clone_size: .; d_call: .; j_call: TRBJ1-4; v_call: TRBV5-5; cdr3_aa: CASSLLGGLLEKLFF; cdr3_nt: TGTGCCAGCAGCTTGTTGGGGGGCCTGCTTGAAAAACTGTTTTTT
cdr3_length: 15; clone_size: .; d_call: .; j_call: TRBJ2-6; v_call: TRBV4-3; cdr3_aa: CASSRTGYGANVLTF; cdr3_nt: TGCGCCAGCAGCCGAACAGGGTACGGGGCCAACGTCCTGACTTTC
cdr3_length: 14; clone_size: once; d_call: TRBD2; j_call: TRBJ2-5; v_call: TRBV5-6; cdr3_aa: CASSAAGGMETQYF; cdr3_nt: TGTGCCAGCAGCGCAGCGGGGGGCATGGAGACCCAGTACTTC
cdr3_length: 17; clone_size: once; d_call: TRBD2; j_call: TRBJ2-2; v_call: TRBV9; cdr3_aa: CASSVDPSGRAPGELFF; cdr3_nt: TGTGCCAGCAGCGTAGACCCTAGCGGGAGGGCCCCCGGGGAGCTGTTTTTT
cdr3_length: 15; clone_size: .; d_call: TRBD1; j_call: TRBJ2-3; v_call: TRBV7-2; cdr3_aa: CASSQGAGGTDTQYF; cdr3_nt: TGTGCCAGCAGCCAAGGGGCAGGGGGAACAGATACGCAGTATTTT
cdr3_length: 18; clone_size: .; d_call: TRBD2; j_call: TRBJ2-7; v_call: TRBV14; cdr3_aa: CASSQDFSLAGGPYEQYF; cdr3_nt: TGTGCCAGCAGCCAAGATTTTTCCCTAGCGGGAGGGCCTTACGAGCAGTACTTC
cdr3_length: 17; clone_size: .; d_call: .; j_call: TRBJ2-3; v_call: TRBV27; cdr3_aa: CASSSTPKWPFGDTQYF; cdr3_nt: TGTGCCAGCAGTTCCACCCCCAAATGGCCGTTTGGGGATACGCAGTATTTT
cdr3_length: 14; clone_size: .; d_call: .; j_call: TRBJ2-7; v_call: TRBV7-9; cdr3_aa: CASSLEAGPNEQYF; cdr3_nt: TGTGCCAGCAGCTTAGAGGCAGGGCCGAACGAGCAGTACTTC
cdr3_length: 13; clone_size: .; d_call: .; j_call: TRBJ2-5; v_call: TRBV5-6; cdr3_aa: CASSLGVQETQYF; cdr3_nt: TGTGCCAGCAGCTTGGGGGTCCAAGAGACCCAGTACTTC
cdr3_length: 13; clone_size: .; d_call: .; j_call: TRBJ1-5; v_call: TRBV11-2; cdr3_aa: CASSLGTNQPQHF; cdr3_nt: TGTGCCAGCAGCTTAGGGACAAATCAGCCCCAGCATTTT
cdr3_length: 13; clone_size: .; d_call: .; j_call: TRBJ2-3; v_call: TRBV7-7; cdr3_aa: CASSLQLTDTQYF; cdr3_nt: TGTGCTAGCAGCTTACAGCTCACAGATACGCAGTATTTT
cdr3_length: 12; clone_size: .; d_call: .; j_call: TRBJ2-7; v_call: TRBV27; cdr3_aa: CASSSALGIQYF; cdr3_nt: TGTGCCAGCAGTTCCGCTCTAGGGATTCAGTACTTC
cdr3_length: 12; clone_size: .; d_call: .; j_call: TRBJ2-7; v_call: TRBV6-1; cdr3_aa: CASSNGPYEQYF; cdr3_nt: TGTGCCAGCAGTAATGGACCCTACGAGCAGTACTTC
cdr3_length: 15; clone_size: once; d_call: .; j_call: TRBJ2-7; v_call: TRBV10-1; cdr3_aa: CASSEGTLRSYEQYF; cdr3_nt: TGCGCCAGCAGTGAGGGGACACTTAGGAGCTACGAGCAGTACTTC
cdr3_length: 11; clone_size: .; d_call: .; j_call: TRBJ1-4; v_call: TRBV10-2; cdr3_aa: CASRRDEKLFF; cdr3_nt: TGCGCCAGCAGGCGGGACGAAAAACTGTTTTTT
cdr3_length: 15; clone_size: few; d_call: TRBD1; j_call: TRBJ2-1; v_call: TRBV5-1; cdr3_aa: CASSLGQGSYNEQFF; cdr3_nt: TGCGCCAGCAGCTTGGGACAGGGCTCCTACAATGAGCAGTTCTTC
cdr3_length: 14; clone_size: .; d_call: TRBD1; j_call: TRBJ2-7; v_call: TRBV28; cdr3_aa: CASSGGQSRYEQYF; cdr3_nt: TGTGCCAGCAGTGGGGGACAGAGCCGTTACGAGCAGTACTTC
cdr3_length: 15; clone_size: .; d_call: .; j_call: TRBJ1-4; v_call: TRBV28; cdr3_aa: CASSPQGAHNEKLFF; cdr3_nt: TGTGCCAGCAGTCCCCAGGGCGCCCATAATGAAAAACTGTTTTTT
cdr3_length: 15; clone_size: .; d_call: TRBD1; j_call: TRBJ1-2; v_call: TRBV5-4; cdr3_aa: CASSLAWDRGWGYTF; cdr3_nt: TGTGCCAGCAGCTTGGCCTGGGACAGGGGTTGGGGCTACACCTTC
cdr3_length: 16; clone_size: .; d_call: .; j_call: TRBJ1-2; v_call: TRBV7-9; cdr3_aa: CASSLDLLAGGYGYTF; cdr3_nt: TGTGCCAGCAGCTTAGATCTTCTGGCAGGAGGCTATGGCTACACCTTC
cdr3_length: 16; clone_size: .; d_call: .; j_call: TRBJ1-1; v_call: TRBV11-2; cdr3_aa: CASSLNSMGMNTEAFF; cdr3_nt: TGTGCCAGCAGCTTAAATTCGATGGGGATGAACACTGAAGCTTTCTTT
cdr3_length: 14; clone_size: .; d_call: .; j_call: TRBJ1-1; v_call: TRBV6-5; cdr3_aa: CASRRTRVNTEAFF; cdr3_nt: TGTGCCAGCAGGCGTACAAGGGTGAACACTGAAGCTTTCTTT
cdr3_length: 12; clone_size: .; d_call: .; j_call: TRBJ2-5; v_call: TRBV5-1; cdr3_aa: CASSNHVGTQYF; cdr3_nt: TGCGCCAGCAGCAACCACGTGGGGACCCAGTACTTC
cdr3_length: 17; clone_size: .; d_call: TRBD2; j_call: TRBJ2-1; v_call: TRBV6-1; cdr3_aa: CASSEVFGGGPPDEQFF; cdr3_nt: TGTGCCAGCAGTGAAGTCTTCGGCGGGGGGCCCCCAGATGAGCAGTTCTTC
cdr3_length: 14; clone_size: once; d_call: TRBD1; j_call: TRBJ1-6; v_call: TRBV30; cdr3_aa: CAWTGTGVNSPLHF; cdr3_nt: TGTGCCTGGACCGGGACAGGGGTTAATTCACCCCTCCACTTT
cdr3_length: 13; clone_size: .; d_call: .; j_call: TRBJ1-1; v_call: TRBV29-1; cdr3_aa: CSVGNMGGTEAFF; cdr3_nt: TGCAGCGTTGGAAATATGGGGGGCACTGAAGCTTTCTTT
cdr3_length: 14; clone_size: .; d_call: .; j_call: TRBJ1-4; v_call: TRBV25-1; cdr3_aa: CASSERGPDEKLFF; cdr3_nt: TGTGCCAGCAGTGAACGGGGACCGGACGAAAAACTGTTTTTT
cdr3_length: 12; clone_size: .; d_call: .; j_call: TRBJ1-2; v_call: TRBV4-1; cdr3_aa: CASSQDYYGYTF; cdr3_nt: TGCGCCAGCAGTCAAGATTACTATGGCTACACCTTC
cdr3_length: 11; clone_size: .; d_call: .; j_call: TRBJ2-7; v_call: TRBV2; cdr3_aa: CASSSDYEQYF; cdr3_nt: TGTGCCAGCAGTTCGGACTACGAGCAGTACTTC
cdr3_length: 15; clone_size: .; d_call: TRBD2; j_call: TRBJ2-1; v_call: TRBV7-9; cdr3_aa: CASSPGLAGYNEQFF; cdr3_nt: TGTGCCAGCAGCCCTGGACTAGCGGGATACAATGAGCAGTTCTTC
cdr3_length: 15; clone_size: .; d_call: .; j_call: TRBJ2-5; v_call: TRBV5-1; cdr3_aa: CASSATRQYQETQYF; cdr3_nt: TGCGCCAGCAGCGCCACTCGTCAGTACCAAGAGACCCAGTACTTC
cdr3_length: 13; clone_size: .; d_call: .; j_call: TRBJ2-1; v_call: TRBV7-2; cdr3_aa: CASSPQVGDEQFF; cdr3_nt: TGTGCCAGCAGCCCCCAGGTCGGAGATGAGCAGTTCTTC
cdr3_length: 14; clone_size: few; d_call: .; j_call: TRBJ1-5; v_call: TRBV2; cdr3_aa: CASSREGYSQPQHF; cdr3_nt: TGTGCCAGCAGCCGCGAGGGTTATAGTCAGCCCCAGCATTTT
cdr3_length: 15; clone_size: .; d_call: TRBD1; j_call: TRBJ2-7; v_call: TRBV5-1; cdr3_aa: CASSGGGQGAGEQYF; cdr3_nt: TGCGCCAGCAGCGGGGGCGGACAGGGGGCCGGAGAGCAGTACTTC